A selection of T cell receptor beta chains follows, all from one sample in a study of blood T cell repertoires in COVID-19. Data came from immunoSEQ multiplex PCR; TCRdb stores just in-frame clones and leaves some out. The table has some 70,000 clones, less than 85% seen once; the top ten hold more than 20%. The sample consisted of peripheral blood. The receptors were gathered from a man aged 55 to 70 with acute or convalescent COVID-19. CDR3s include the opening cysteine and the closing phenylalanine or tryptophan. The D gene is left open where the match is weak. Part of the rows lack a size; the others show once, few, many or a class for expanded clones.

clone_size	j_call	d_call	v_call	cdr3_aa	cdr3_nt
-	TRBJ2-3	TRBD2	TRBV10-3	CAIRRAGASTDTQYF	TGTGCCATCAGAAGAGCGGGGGCCAGCACAGATACGCAGTATTTT
-	TRBJ2-5	TRBD2	TRBV28	CASSKLAGVETQYF	TGTGCCAGCAGTAAACTAGCGGGAGTTGAGACCCAGTACTTC
many	TRBJ1-5	-	TRBV2	CASSEATDSYSNQPQHF	TGTGCCAGCAGTGAGGCCACAGATTCTTATAGCAATCAGCCCCAGCATTTT
-	TRBJ2-7	-	TRBV18	CASSPDPTAEYEQYF	TGTGCCAGCTCACCCGACCCTACGGCGGAATACGAGCAGTACTTC
-	TRBJ2-7	TRBD1	TRBV5-4	CASSRDREDEQYF	TGTGCCAGCAGCAGGGACAGGGAGGACGAGCAGTACTTC
once	TRBJ2-7	-	TRBV6-1	CASSETLGRGTYEQYF	TGTGCCAGCAGTGAAACCCTCGGACGGGGGACTTACGAGCAGTACTTC
-	TRBJ2-7	TRBD2	TRBV7-8	CASSSKNAGTSGYEQYF	TGTGCCAGCAGCTCCAAAAACGCTGGGACTAGCGGGTACGAGCAGTACTTC
-	TRBJ1-1	TRBD1	TRBV10-1	CASSYSGGTEAFF	TGCGCCAGCAGTTACTCAGGGGGCACTGAAGCTTTCTTT
-	TRBJ2-7	-	TRBV18	CASSPLEGTYEQYF	TGTGCCAGCTCACCACTAGAGGGAACCTACGAGCAGTACTTC
many	TRBJ2-1	TRBD2	TRBV30	CAWSSGRAPLNEQFF	TGTGCCTGGAGTAGCGGGAGGGCCCCGCTCAATGAGCAGTTCTTC
-	TRBJ2-1	TRBD2	TRBV20-1	CSASRTSGYNEQFF	TGCAGTGCTAGTCGGACTAGCGGTTACAATGAGCAGTTCTTC
once	TRBJ1-5	-	TRBV7-2	CASSVQGGYSNQPQHF	TGTGCCAGCAGCGTCCAGGGTGGTTATAGCAATCAGCCCCAGCATTTT
-	TRBJ2-5	-	TRBV2	CASRGRGGETQYF	TGTGCCAGCAGGGGGAGAGGCGGGGAGACCCAGTACTTC
-	TRBJ2-3	-	TRBV5-1	CASSLAIPDTQYF	TGCGCCAGCAGCTTAGCTATCCCAGATACGCAGTATTTT
-	TRBJ1-1	-	TRBV2	CASSLGVTEAFF	TGTGCCAGCAGTCTGGGAGTCACTGAAGCTTTCTTT
once	TRBJ1-4	-	TRBV24-1	CATSDSIGGLGEKLFF	TGTGCCACCAGTGACTCAATCGGGGGGCTCGGTGAAAAACTGTTTTTT
-	TRBJ1-1	TRBD1	TRBV7-9	CASSRPLGFDRGETEAFF	TGTGCCAGCAGCCGACCCCTCGGATTCGACAGGGGGGAAACTGAAGCTTTCTTT
-	TRBJ2-2	TRBD1	TRBV7-3	CASSLRVPGGKGGELFF	TGTGCCAGCAGCTTAAGAGTTCCAGGGGGAAAGGGCGGGGAGCTGTTTTTT
-	TRBJ2-5	-	TRBV18	CASSPPFRETQYF	TGTGCCAGCTCACCACCGTTTCGAGAGACCCAGTACTTC
many	TRBJ1-1	-	TRBV19	CASSISQDTKEAFF	TGTGCCAGTAGTATTTCGCAGGACACTAAAGAAGCTTTCTTT
-	TRBJ1-6	TRBD1	TRBV19	CASSRGRQGNSPLHF	TGTGCCAGTAGTAGGGGCCGACAGGGTAATTCACCCCTCCACTTT
-	TRBJ2-2	-	TRBV29-1	CSADRPNTGELFF	TGCAGCGCCGACAGGCCGAACACCGGGGAGCTGTTTTTT
medium-sized	TRBJ1-1	-	TRBV2	CASSENRLVNTEAFF	TGTGCCAGCAGTGAAAACAGGCTAGTGAACACTGAAGCTTTCTTT
-	TRBJ1-2	TRBD1	TRBV12-3/TRBV12-4	CASSAGGGYTF	TGTGCCAGCAGCGCAGGGGGTGGCTACACCTTC
-	TRBJ2-3	-	TRBV7-8	CASSFRADRADTQYF	TGTGCCAGCAGCTTCCGGGCCGACAGAGCAGATACGCAGTATTTT
-	TRBJ2-2	TRBD1	TRBV7-3	CASRRQGNTGELFF	TGTGCCAGCAGGCGACAGGGAAACACCGGGGAGCTGTTTTTT
-	TRBJ2-3	TRBD2	TRBV6-5	CASSQSSGSTDTQYF	TGTGCCAGCAGTCAATCTAGCGGTAGCACAGATACGCAGTATTTT
-	TRBJ2-6	-	TRBV5-4	CASSPVTAGANVLTF	TGTGCCAGCAGCCCGGTGACAGCTGGGGCCAACGTCCTGACTTTC
once	TRBJ2-3	TRBD2	TRBV28	CASSPPAGGGTDTQYF	TGTGCCAGCAGTCCCCCTGCGGGAGGTGGCACAGATACGCAGTATTTT
-	TRBJ1-3	-	TRBV19	CASTSRGTGSGNTIYF	TGTGCCAGTACCTCTCGAGGAACGGGCTCTGGAAACACCATATATTTT
-	TRBJ2-5	TRBD2	TRBV5-6	CASSSLAGNQETQYF	TGTGCCAGCAGCTCCTTAGCGGGGAACCAAGAGACCCAGTACTTC
-	TRBJ2-5	TRBD2	TRBV4-2	CASSQDHLAGPTGETQYF	TGTGCCAGCAGCCAAGATCACCTAGCGGGGCCCACGGGGGAGACCCAGTACTTC
once	TRBJ1-5	-	TRBV6-1	CASSDRKPQHF	TGTGCCAGCAGTGACAGGAAGCCCCAGCATTTT
-	TRBJ1-2	TRBD1	TRBV2	CASSRRDRGRVHYGYTF	TGTGCCAGCAGTAGAAGGGACAGGGGTAGAGTCCACTATGGCTACACCTTC
-	TRBJ2-3	-	TRBV7-8	CASSLLGGTDTQYF	TGTGCCAGCAGCTTATTAGGGGGCACAGATACGCAGTATTTT
-	TRBJ2-3	-	TRBV24-1	CATAHRDTQYF	TGTGCCACCGCCCACAGAGATACGCAGTATTTT
few	TRBJ2-7	TRBD2	TRBV5-4	CASSSTSGSYEQYF	TGTGCCAGCAGCTCGACTAGCGGGAGCTACGAGCAGTACTTC
-	TRBJ2-1	TRBD2	TRBV27	CASSSSVGLAAAYNEQFF	TGTGCCAGCAGTTCCTCCGTGGGACTAGCGGCGGCCTACAATGAGCAGTTCTTC
-	TRBJ2-3	TRBD1	TRBV9	CASRGQGTDTQYF	TGTGCCAGCAGGGGACAGGGCACAGATACGCAGTATTTT
-	TRBJ2-3	-	TRBV6-5	CASSLGGPSTDTQYF	TGTGCCAGCAGCCTCGGGGGTCCTAGCACAGATACGCAGTATTTT
-	TRBJ2-5	TRBD2	TRBV19	CASSISGTSGGHRATQYF	TGTGCCAGTAGTATCTCGGGGACTAGCGGGGGGCACAGGGCGACCCAGTACTTC
-	TRBJ2-5	TRBD1	TRBV2	CASSTSGQAPTETQYF	TGTGCCAGCAGCACCTCGGGACAGGCCCCAACGGAGACCCAGTACTTC
-	TRBJ2-7	TRBD1	TRBV4-1	CASSQDGDSSYEQYF	TGCGCCAGCAGCCAAGACGGGGACAGCTCCTACGAGCAGTACTTC
-	TRBJ2-7	-	TRBV28	CASSFSDTYEQYF	TGTGCCAGCAGTTTTTCGGACACCTACGAGCAGTACTTC
-	TRBJ1-1	TRBD1	TRBV19	CASSKVFGTGVPGTEAFF	TGTGCCAGTAGTAAGGTTTTCGGGACAGGGGTCCCGGGGACTGAAGCTTTCTTT
-	TRBJ2-5	-	TRBV19	CASSIQVQETQYF	TGTGCCAGTAGTATTCAGGTCCAAGAGACCCAGTACTTC
few	TRBJ2-3	-	TRBV6-5	CASSLQTDTQYF	TGTGCCAGCAGTTTACAGACAGATACGCAGTATTTT
once	TRBJ1-1	-	TRBV12-3/TRBV12-4	CASSLSGAREAFF	TGTGCCAGCAGTTTATCAGGGGCCCGTGAAGCTTTCTTT
-	TRBJ1-4	TRBD1	TRBV19	CASRTARQGQNEKLFF	TGTGCCAGTAGGACCGCCCGACAGGGGCAAAATGAAAAACTGTTTTTT